These T cell receptor beta chains were read from a single sample in a study of CD8 T cells in Susac syndrome. TCRdb reprocessed the immunoSEQ multiplex PCR reads with MiXCR, giving one entry per CDR3 protein. The sample gives roughly 150,000 distinct CDR3 sequences, over 95% of which show up once; 0.13% to 0.15% is in the top ten. Source material: CD8+ T cells from PBMCs. The origin of the receptors is a human donor with multiple sclerosis. The CDR3 runs from the conserved cysteine through the conserved F or W. D genes are given only for firm matches.

V gene	J gene	D gene	CDR3 DNA	CDR3 protein
TRBV6-5	TRBJ2-2	-	TGTGCCAGCAGTCCCATCAAGGGCGGGGAGCTGTTTTTT	CASSPIKGGELFF
TRBV6-1	TRBJ2-3	TRBD1	TGTGCCAGCAGTCCAACTCCGGGACAGAGCACAGATACGCAGTATTTT	CASSPTPGQSTDTQYF
TRBV5-6	TRBJ1-6	-	TGTGCCAGCAGCTTGGGGCCGAGTACCTCCTATTCACCCCTCCACTTT	CASSLGPSTSYSPLHF
TRBV3-1	TRBJ2-3	-	TGTGCCAGCAGAGCGGAAGATCCGGCAGATACGCAGTATTTT	CASRAEDPADTQYF
TRBV29-1	TRBJ2-1	-	TGCAGCGTTGGGGGCCCCGTGGAGCAGTTCTTC	CSVGGPVEQFF
TRBV7-9	TRBJ2-1	-	TGTGCCAGCAGCTTATCTGACGGTGAGCAGTTCTTC	CASSLSDGEQFF
TRBV9	TRBJ1-1	-	TGTGCCAGCAGCGTAGGGGCCGGGGCCGCTACTGAAGCTTTCTTT	CASSVGAGAATEAFF
TRBV20-1	TRBJ1-5	-	TGCAGTGCTTGGACCGGGAATCAGCCCCAGCATTTT	CSAWTGNQPQHF
TRBV18	TRBJ2-3	-	TGTGCCAGCTCACCGGTCAGCCCGCTTAGCACAGATACGCAGTATTTT	CASSPVSPLSTDTQYF
TRBV27	TRBJ2-7	-	TGTGCCAGCAGTCTCCGGGAACGACTGGGTTACGAGCAGTACTTC	CASSLRERLGYEQYF
TRBV6-5	TRBJ2-3	-	TGTGCCAGCAGTTACTACGAAGGAACGCAGTATTTT	CASSYYEGTQYF